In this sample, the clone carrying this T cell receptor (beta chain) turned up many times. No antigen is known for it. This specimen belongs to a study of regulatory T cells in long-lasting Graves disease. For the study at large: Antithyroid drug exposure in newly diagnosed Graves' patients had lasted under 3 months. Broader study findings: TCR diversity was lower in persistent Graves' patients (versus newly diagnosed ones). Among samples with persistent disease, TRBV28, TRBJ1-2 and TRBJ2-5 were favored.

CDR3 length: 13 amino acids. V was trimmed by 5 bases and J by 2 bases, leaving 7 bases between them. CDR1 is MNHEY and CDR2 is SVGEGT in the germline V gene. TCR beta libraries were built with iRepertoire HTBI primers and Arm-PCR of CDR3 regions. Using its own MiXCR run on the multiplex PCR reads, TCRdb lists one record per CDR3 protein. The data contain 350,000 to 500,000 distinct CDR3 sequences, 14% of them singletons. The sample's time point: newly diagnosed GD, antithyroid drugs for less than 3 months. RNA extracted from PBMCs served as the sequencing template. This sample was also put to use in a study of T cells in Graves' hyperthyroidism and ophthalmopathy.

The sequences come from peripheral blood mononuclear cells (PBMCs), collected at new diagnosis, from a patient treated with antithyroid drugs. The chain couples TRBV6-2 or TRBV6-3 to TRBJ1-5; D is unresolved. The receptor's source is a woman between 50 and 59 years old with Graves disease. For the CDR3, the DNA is TGTGCCAGCAGTGCAACACGCAATCAGCCCCAGCATTTT. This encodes CASSATRNQPQHF.